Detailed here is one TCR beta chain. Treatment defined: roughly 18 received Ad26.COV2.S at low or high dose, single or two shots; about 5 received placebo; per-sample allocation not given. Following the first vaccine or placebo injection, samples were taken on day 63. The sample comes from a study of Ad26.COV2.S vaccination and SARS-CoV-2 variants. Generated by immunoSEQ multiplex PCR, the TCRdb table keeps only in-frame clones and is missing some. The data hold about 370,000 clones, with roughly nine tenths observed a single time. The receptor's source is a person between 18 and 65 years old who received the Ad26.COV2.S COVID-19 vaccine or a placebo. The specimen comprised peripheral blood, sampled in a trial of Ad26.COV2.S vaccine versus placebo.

The chain's CDR3 is CASSSSGQYF. The CDR3 DNA follows: TGTGCCAGCTCTTCTTCGGGGCAGTATTTT. This chain uses TRBV11-2 with TRBJ2-3, with D hard to call. The CDR3 totals 10 residues. Germline CDR1 reads SGHAT; CDR2 reads FQNNGV. With 8 bases removed from V and 11 bases from J, the gap between germline ends came to 11 bases.